Listed here is a single T cell receptor beta chain. Antigen specificity is unknown. Clones were sequenced by immunoSEQ multiplex PCR, and TCRdb holds only the in-frame ones, with some missing. The sample lists about 14,000 clones, more than 65% occurring once. These data originate in a study of immune cell composition in non-small cell lung cancer. About the study: Tumours were mainly lung adenocarcinoma or squamous cell carcinoma. Findings and limits, study-wide: It was not proven that tumour-reactive clones equal dominant tumour-associated clones. Tumour TCR-beta clonality was not significantly tied to smoking pack-years. Tumour-associated clones >0.5% occurred in approximately 32% of adenocarcinomas, 75% of squamous.

This CDR3 spans 13 amino acids. The V end lost 1 base, the J end lost 2 bases, and 6 bases lay between the germline ends. Germline CDR1 and CDR2: LGHNA and YNFKEQ. Source material: lung tumor tissue. The TCR comes from a human donor with non-small cell lung cancer. V usage is TRBV4-2 and J usage is TRBJ2-7; D call uncertain. CDR3 nucleotide sequence: TGTGCCAGCAGCCAAGTTGGTGCCTACGAGCAGTACTTC. Translated: CASSQVGAYEQYF.